The clone carrying this T cell receptor (beta chain) was recorded at least ten times. Antigen specificity is unknown. The CDR3 length is 18 residues. After removal of 5 bases from V and 4 bases from J, the junction contained 13 bases not matched to a gene. The germline V gene encodes CDR1 SGHAT and CDR2 FQNNGV. These data are taken from a study of identical twins. Study-level results: Excess sharing between twins was weaker in beta out-of-frame sequences. A lower insertion count was a feature of abundant cord blood beta clonotypes, with no such feature in memory repertoires.

Template switching created a universal primer site, and the cDNA included unique molecular identifiers. Via MiXCR, TCRdb re-called the 5' RACE reads, giving one row per CDR3 protein. This sample has under 300,000 distinct CDR3 sequences, with roughly an eighth found just once. The rearrangement joins TRBV11-2 to TRBJ2-2, with 10 bases that match TRBD2. The receptor comes from a young woman in good health. The sequenced sample consisted of memory (CD45RO+) T cells sorted from blood. As DNA, the CDR3 is TGTGCCAGCAGCCCCCGTGTTAGCGGGAGGATAAGCACCGGGGAGCTGTTTTTT. It codes for CASSPRVSGRISTGELFF.